Included here is one TCR beta chain sequence, with context. These data are taken from a study of cytomegalovirus exposure and HLA in healthy donors. Generated by immunoSEQ multiplex PCR, the TCRdb table keeps only in-frame clones and is missing some. The sample gives 110,000 or so clones, more than 70% of which show up once; 1.5% to 2% is in the top ten. The CDR3 is made up of 13 amino acids. CDR1 and CDR2 (germline): ENHRY, SYGVKD. J gave up 6 bases and V 10 bases, and 5 bases lay outside the gene matches. The donors were members of the roughly 120-subject validation cohort (separate from the roughly 670-subject first cohort).

The sequenced sample was PBMCs. This chain links TRBV10-3 with TRBJ2-7, with 14 bases fitting TRBD2. The clonotype comes from a man in his late teens or twenties in good health and CMV-seronegative. The CDR3 nucleotides read TGTGCCACCCTAGGACTAGCGGGAGGCGAGCAGTACTTC. Its protein product is CATLGLAGGEQYF.